The 8 T cell receptor beta chains given below trace back to one sample, sequenced in a study of identical twins (dated by TCRdb to 2016 to 2017). To prepare the library, 5' RACE was applied. This sample was sequenced with an Illumina HiSeq 2000. TCRdb reworked the public reads: Q25 trimming with fastp, MiXCR clone assembly, productive beta chains retained. CDR3 protein sequences are deduplicated, and each keeps its most common genes and DNA. For this sample there are 510,000 or so distinct CDR3 sequences; 15% appear just once. Of the sample, around 0.48% is held by the ten largest clones. In addition, the sample was reused for a study of yellow fever vaccine responses in identical twins.

Input material: CD4+ T cells sorted from blood. These receptors all come from a woman aged 18-35 years in good health.

The chain couples TRBV19 to TRBJ2-1; either TRBD1 or TRBD2 may fit D (5 bases each). Trimming took off 5 bases at V and 5 bases at J, with 16 bases between the two ends. This CDR3 has 15 residues. CDR1 is LNHDA and CDR2 is SQIVND in the germline V gene (reference sequence). The CDR3 region is CASSAGTFLDNEQFF. CDR3 in DNA: TGTGCCAGTAGTGCCGGGACCTTCCTCGACAATGAGCAGTTCTTC.

This clonotype was seen repeatedly, ten times or more. This chain connects TRBV6-5 to TRBJ1-6, with D hard to call. Trimming left V 2 bases short and J 4 bases short, with 6 bases between. Germline values: CDR1 MNHEY, CDR2 SVGAGI. The CDR3 length is 14 residues. The CDR3 spells CASSYGEYNSPLHF. The CDR3 region has the DNA TGTGCCAGCAGTTACGGGGAATATAATTCACCCCTCCACTTT.

The chain recombines TRBV5-1 with TRBJ1-6, with unresolved D. CDR1 SGHRS and CDR2 YFSETQ come from the germline V gene. V was trimmed by 4 bases and J by 2 bases, leaving 13 bases between them. The CDR3 contains 16 residues. This CDR3 is CASSQRHVPYNSPLHF. The CDR3 bases are TGCGCCAGCAGCCAACGACACGTTCCCTATAATTCACCCCTCCACTTT.

This clonotype was counted a few times. The CDR3 is CASSEGQGANSPLHF. CDR3 in DNA: TGTGCCAGCAGTGAAGGGCAGGGGGCGAATTCACCCCTCCACTTT. The chain recombines TRBV2 with TRBJ1-6, with 8 bases that match TRBD1. The J segment lost 7 bases and the V segment lost 1 base, leaving 3 bases of the junction unmatched. There are 15 residues in the CDR3. CDR1 SNHLY and CDR2 FYNNEI come from the germline V gene.

A few counts support this clonotype. The chain uses TRBV10-3 and TRBJ2-4; perhaps TRBD1 as D (6 bases). Germline V CDR1 and CDR2: ENHRY, SYGVKD. The CDR3 is made up of 13 amino acids. V lost 5 bases to trimming and J lost 8 bases, with 13 bases between them. The CDR3 loop is CAISPQQGDIQYF. Written as DNA, the CDR3 is TGTGCCATCAGTCCGCAACAGGGAGACATTCAGTACTTC.

This clonotype showed up many times. The V call is TRBV5-1, the J call TRBJ2-4; TRBD1 agrees at 7 bases. This CDR3 is 13 amino acids long. Germline trimming cut 4 bases from V and 5 bases from J; bases unmatched to any gene: 3. From germline, CDR1 is SGHRS and CDR2 YFSETQ. CDR3 in amino acids: CASSTGTENIQYF. CDR3 in DNA: TGCGCCAGCAGCACAGGGACAGAAAACATTCAGTACTTC.

The chain uses TRBV6-5 and TRBJ2-7, with 8 bases lining up with TRBD2. V shed 6 bases, J shed 0 bases, and the junction held 7 bases outside the gene matches. This CDR3 region has 15 residues. The germline V gene encodes CDR1 MNHEY and CDR2 SVGAGI. The CDR3 sequence is CASSYGRAISYEQYF. The CDR3 DNA sequence: TGTGCCAGCAGCTACGGGAGGGCCATCTCCTACGAGCAGTACTTC.

J is TRBJ2-7 and V is TRBV2; possibly TRBD2 for D (6 bases). The V and J ends lost 6 bases and 4 bases respectively, with 16 bases between them. The CDR3 covers 14 residues. Germline loops: CDR1 SNHLY, CDR2 FYNNEI. As DNA, the CDR3 is TGTGCCAGCAGGGTTCGACTAGGACTATACGAGCAGTACTTC. Its translation: CASRVRLGLYEQYF.